The 18 T cell receptor beta chains listed next were all sequenced from one sample in a study of blood T cell repertoires in COVID-19. Sequenced by immunoSEQ multiplex PCR; TCRdb stores in-frame clones only, minus some. The sample yields about 110,000 clones, roughly 80% seen once. Source material: peripheral blood. Receptors were obtained from a woman of 80 years or more with acute or convalescent COVID-19.

This chain uses TRBV18 with TRBJ2-1; tentative D call: TRBD2 (6 bases). CDR1 is KGHSH, CDR2 LQKENI, per germline. The CDR3 is 14 amino acids. V lost 8 bases to trimming and J lost 0 bases, with 11 bases between them. The CDR3 coding sequence is TGTGCCAGCCTGGGGGGTAGCTCCTACAATGAGCAGTTCTTC. As protein: CASLGGSSYNEQFF.

This clone has only a few counts. DNA of the CDR3: TGTGCCAGCACCCGACTAGCGGTAAGCTCCTACAATGAGCAGTTCTTC. Amino acid sequence: CASTRLAVSSYNEQFF. J is TRBJ2-1 and V is TRBV6-6; 9 bases are shared with TRBD2. The length of the CDR3 is 16 residues. The V segment lost 7 bases and the J segment 0 bases; nucleotides outside the gene matches: 7. CDR1 MNHNY and CDR2 SVGAGI come from the germline V gene (reference sequence).

The DNA of the CDR3 is TGCGCCAGCAGCCGGGAAGGCAGCTCCTATAATTCACCCCTCCACTTT. Its protein product is CASSREGSSYNSPLHF. V and J are TRBV5-1 and TRBJ1-6, with D unresolved. Between the trimmed V and J ends, which lost 4 bases and 0 bases, there was a span of 11 bases. The CDR3 runs 16 residues. The germline V gene has CDR1 SGHRS and CDR2 YFSETQ.

This clone was observed a single time. This chain connects TRBV28 to TRBJ2-7, with TRBD1 as a possible D gene (6 bases). This CDR3 is built from 14 residues. With 6 bases removed from V and 5 bases from J, the gap between germline ends came to 17 bases. The germline V gene has CDR1 MDHEN and CDR2 SYDVKM. This CDR3 is CASRPPGAQHEQYF. CDR3 nucleotide sequence: TGTGCCAGCAGACCCCCAGGGGCGCAGCACGAGCAGTACTTC.

The chain is built from TRBV19 and TRBJ2-3; 7 bases match TRBD2. Germline values: CDR1 LNHDA, CDR2 SQIVND (reference sequence). This CDR3 has 14 amino acids. V was pared by 6 bases and J by 5 bases, with 8 bases of the junction left unmatched. The CDR3 loop is CASRALAARDTQYF. The CDR3 region has the DNA TGTGCCAGTAGGGCCCTAGCGGCCAGAGATACGCAGTATTTT.

The chain has TRBV5-6 and TRBJ2-1; TRBD1 aligns across 12 bases. V shed 2 bases and J 7 bases; nucleotides not matched to a gene: 4. This CDR3 has 15 residues. CDR1 and CDR2 from the germline V gene are SGHDT and YYEEEE. DNA of the CDR3: TGTGCCAGCAGCTTTCCGGGACAGGGGGCGAATGAGCAGTTCTTC. Protein product: CASSFPGQGANEQFF.

The CDR3 DNA reads TGCAGTGCTAGTGGACTAGCGTCCCTGAATCAAGAGACCCAGTACTTC. Its protein product is CSASGLASLNQETQYF. This chain connects TRBV20-1 to TRBJ2-5; 9 nucleotides agree with TRBD2. CDR1 is DFQATT and CDR2 is SNEGSKA in the germline V gene (reference sequence). The CDR3 covers 16 residues. V lost 3 bases to trimming and J lost 2 bases; unmatched junction nucleotides: 10.

The chain recombines TRBV18 with TRBJ2-7, with a tentative D call TRBD2 (6 bases). Germline CDR1 and CDR2: KGHSH and LQKENI. The CDR3 is 16 residues long. V lost 3 bases, J lost 0 bases, and 15 bases lay in between. For the CDR3, the DNA is TGTGCCAGCTCACCCCCACTGGGACTGACCTCCTACGAGCAGTACTTC. This translates into CASSPPLGLTSYEQYF.

The chain joins TRBV27 to TRBJ1-2; tentatively, D is TRBD1 (5 bases). Trimming removed 5 bases from V and 7 bases from J, with 8 bases in between. There are 11 residues in the CDR3. Germline lookup yields CDR1 MNHEY and CDR2 SMNVEV (reference sequence). The CDR3 DNA follows: TGTGCCAGCAGTCAGGGTTTTGGCTACACCTTC. It is translated as CASSQGFGYTF.

This clone came up a few times. Here the CDR3 reads CASSSGSRGYEQYV. DNA for the CDR3: TGTGCCAGCAGTTCCGGCTCCAGGGGATACGAGCAGTACGTC. The chain recombines TRBV14 with TRBJ2-7, with a tentative D call TRBD1 (6 bases). With 6 bases removed from V and 4 bases from J, the gap between germline ends came to 16 bases. The CDR3 has 14 residues. Looked up from germline, CDR1 is SGHDN and CDR2 is FVKESK.

The J gene is TRBJ2-2, the V gene TRBV24-1, with a weak D call TRBD1 (5 bases). This CDR3 comprises 14 residues. Trimming took 6 bases from V and 5 from J, leaving 12 bases between them. Looked up from germline, CDR1 is KGHDR and CDR2 is SFDVKD. The CDR3 protein is CATSRQGGTGELFF. DNA of the CDR3: TGTGCCACCAGTCGTCAGGGCGGAACCGGGGAGCTGTTTTTT.

This clone was picked up one time. The chain links TRBV19 to TRBJ1-4; 7 bases are shared with TRBD1. The V and J ends lost 4 bases and 2 bases, in that order; junction bases with no gene match: 7. The CDR3 covers 16 residues. The V gene's germline CDR1 is LNHDA and CDR2 SQIVND (reference sequence). The CDR3 nucleotides read TGTGCCAGTAGTAACCCCAGGGGGTCCACTAATGAAAAACTGTTTTTT. This translates into CASSNPRGSTNEKLFF.

The sample holds a few counts of this clone. This chain uses TRBV11-2 with TRBJ2-7; D not resolved. There are 12 residues in the CDR3. The germline V gene has CDR1 SGHAT and CDR2 FQNNGV. Deletions cut 0 bases from V and 6 bases from J, with 6 bases between. In DNA form, the CDR3 reads TGTGCCAGCAGCTTAGAGAGGAGCGAGCAGTACTTC. As protein: CASSLERSEQYF. The variable domain in full, completed from reference TRBV11-2 and TRBJ2-7, reads EAGVAQSPRYKIIEKRQSVAFWCNPISGHATLYWYQQILGQGPKLLIQFQNNGVVDDSQLPKDRFSAERLKGVDSTLKIQPAKLEDSAVYLCASSLERSEQYFGPGTRLTVT.

This clone was recorded a few times. This chain links TRBV7-9 with TRBJ2-3; 7 bases agree with TRBD2. Trimming removed 1 base from V and 6 bases from J; junction bases left unmatched: 4. CDR3 length equals 14 residues. The germline V gene has CDR1 SEHNR and CDR2 FQNEAQ (reference sequence). CDR3 DNA: TGTGCCAGCAGCTTAGTCGCGGGAGCGGATACGCAGTATTTT. Amino acids: CASSLVAGADTQYF.

The gene calls are TRBV19 and TRBJ2-2, with TRBD2 matching over 8 bases. There are 14 residues in the CDR3. The trim removed 3 bases at V and 6 bases at J, leaving 3 bases unmatched. CDR1 and CDR2 (germline): LNHDA, SQIVND (reference sequence). This CDR3 reads CASSISGGAGELFF. CDR3 nucleotides: TGTGCCAGTAGTATCAGCGGGGGCGCCGGGGAGCTGTTTTTT.

The gene calls are TRBV7-9 and TRBJ2-1; no definite D call. The V and J ends lost 4 bases and 6 bases respectively, with 4 bases between them. This CDR3 has 11 amino acids. From germline, CDR1 is SEHNR and CDR2 FQNEAQ (reference sequence). CDR3 residues: CASSSRNEQFF. In DNA, the CDR3 is TGTGCCAGCAGCTCCCGCAATGAGCAGTTCTTC.

This clone was counted only a few times. Other DNA sequences from this sample encode an identical CDR3 as well. The chain has TRBV3-1 (or the pseudogene TRBV3-2) and TRBJ1-1; 7 bases fit TRBD1. The CDR3 spans 14 residues. The trim removed 1 base at V and 2 bases at J, leaving 1 base unmatched. The germline CDR1 and CDR2 sequences are LGHDT and YNNKEL (reference sequence). For the CDR3, the DNA is TGTGCCAGCAGCCAAGGGACAGGAAACACTGAAGCTTTCTTT. Residues: CASSQGTGNTEAFF.

The chain couples TRBV7-9 to TRBJ1-1; 8 nucleotides agree with TRBD1. Per germline, CDR1 SEHNR and CDR2 FQNEAQ (reference sequence). V shed 5 bases and J 7 bases; nucleotides not matched to a gene: 0. This CDR3 comprises 11 residues. Here the CDR3 DNA reads TGTGCCAGCAGCACAGGGGGTGAAGCTTTCTTT. This codes for CASSTGGEAFF.